The 24 T cell receptor beta chains reported below all come from one sample, sequenced in a study of CD8 T cells in ankylosing spondylitis. No antigen has been assigned to these receptors. Points from the study as a whole: Made up of eight or nine highly homologous variants, a TCR beta motif appeared characteristic of ankylosing spondylitis blood.

A single record per CDR3 protein comes from TCRdb applying MiXCR to the 5' RACE reads. The table records roughly 400,000 distinct CDR3 sequences, about 20% of them present only once. Material: blood, either unsorted or a sorted T cell fraction (not recorded which). The origin of the receptors is a male donor with ankylosing spondylitis.

V is TRBV20-1 and J is TRBJ2-3, with D maybe TRBD2 (7 bases). The V gene lost 0 bases and the J gene lost 8 bases, with 15 bases spanning the gap. The germline gives CDR1 DFQATT, CDR2 SNEGSKA (reference sequence). This CDR3 is built from 14 residues. The CDR3 DNA is TGCAGTGCTAGAGATCCGAGGGGGGGCGGTACGCAGTATTTT. Translated, it gives CSARDPRGGGTQYF.

The chain is built from TRBV28 and TRBJ2-7, with 11 bases lining up with TRBD1. The trim removed 3 bases at V and 9 bases at J, leaving 4 bases unmatched. From germline, CDR1 is MDHEN and CDR2 SYDVKM. CDR3 length: 13 amino acids. The CDR3 reads CASSFSGQGVQYF. For the CDR3, the DNA is TGTGCCAGCAGTTTCTCGGGACAGGGGGTGCAGTACTTC.

CDR3 protein: CASSLSQRSLGVEQYF. In nucleotides, the CDR3 is TGCGCCAGCAGCTTATCCCAACGTAGTTTGGGGGTCGAGCAGTACTTC. The chain couples TRBV5-1 to TRBJ2-7; the D gene could be TRBD1 or TRBD2 (5 bases each). Germline V gene lookup returns CDR1 SGHRS and CDR2 YFSETQ. The V end was cut by 2 bases, the J end by 6 bases, with 21 bases between. This CDR3 has 16 amino acids.

The CDR3 region is CASSQDIQGIMNTEAFF. The CDR3 coding sequence is TGTGCCAGCAGCCAAGATATACAGGGGATAATGAACACTGAAGCTTTCTTT. The J gene is TRBJ1-1, the V gene TRBV3-1; 7 bases are a match to TRBD1. The CDR3 is made up of 17 amino acids. V gave up 0 bases and J gave up 0 bases; unmatched junction bases: 7. Germline V gene sequence: CDR1 LGHDT, CDR2 YNNKEL (reference sequence).

This clonotype turned up a few times. This chain connects TRBV5-1 to TRBJ2-3; D gene ambiguous. The CDR3 totals 13 residues. From germline, CDR1 is SGHRS and CDR2 YFSETQ. Deletions cut 0 bases from V and 2 bases from J, with 4 bases between. The CDR3 DNA follows: TGCGCCAGCAGCTTGGGCCTCACAGATACGCAGTATTTT. Translation gives CASSLGLTDTQYF.

Ten or more counts support this clonotype. The chain links TRBV29-1 to TRBJ1-1, with D possibly TRBD1 on 6 matching bases. Germline values: CDR1 SQVTM, CDR2 ANQGSEA. CDR3 length: 13 residues. Trimming removed 3 bases at V and 1 base at J, with 9 bases between. CDR3 residues: CSVDRGGNTEAFF. In DNA form, the CDR3 reads TGCAGCGTTGACAGGGGTGGGAACACTGAAGCTTTCTTT.

Only a few counts were recorded for this clonotype. CDR3 nucleotide sequence: TGTGCCAGCAGCGACCGGACAGGGGGCGCATTTGAAGCTTTCTTT. The encoded protein is CASSDRTGGAFEAFF. The chain uses TRBV7-2 and TRBJ1-1, with TRBD1 identical over 11 bases. The CDR3 runs to 15 residues. Per germline, CDR1 SGHTA and CDR2 FQGNSA. The junction had 9 bases not matched to a gene; V was cut back by 5 bases and J by 7 bases.

The DNA of the CDR3 is TGCAGTGCTAGTCGCACGCCGGGACAGGGGTTGGGCACTGAAGCTTTCTTT. The encoded protein is CSASRTPGQGLGTEAFF. V and J are TRBV20-1 and TRBJ1-1, with 10 positions matching TRBD1. V lost 3 bases, J lost 4 bases, and 14 bases stayed unmatched. The CDR3 has 17 residues. The germline CDR1 and CDR2 sequences are DFQATT and SNEGSKA (reference sequence).

In this sample, this clonotype turned up a few times. V and J are TRBV30 and TRBJ1-4; no reliable D call. The ends were cut back, 0 bases at V and 6 bases at J, with 8 bases in the middle. CDR3 length: 13 amino acids. The germline gives CDR1 GTSNPN, CDR2 SVGIG (reference sequence). The CDR3 is CAWSVKLYEKLFF. CDR3 bases: TGTGCCTGGAGTGTTAAGTTGTATGAAAAACTGTTTTTT.

This clonotype has more than one count but fewer than ten. This chain joins TRBV9 and TRBJ2-7; TRBD2 matches 11 bases. With V trimmed by 0 bases and J by 5 bases, 4 bases remained unmatched. This CDR3 contains 15 residues. Germline CDR1 is SGDLS and CDR2 is YYNGEE. In nucleotides, the CDR3 is TGTGCCAGCAGCGTAGCAACTAGCGGGAGAAACGAGCAGTACTTC. Translation gives CASSVATSGRNEQYF.

The rearrangement links TRBV28 to TRBJ2-1; 9 bases map to TRBD2. J gave up 10 bases and V 0 bases, and 13 bases lay outside the gene matches. CDR1 is MDHEN, CDR2 SYDVKM, per germline. The CDR3 consists of 17 residues. CDR3 in amino acids: CASSLWRGTSRGREQFF. In DNA form, the CDR3 reads TGTGCCAGCAGTTTATGGAGGGGGACTAGCCGCGGGAGGGAGCAGTTCTTC.

This clonotype was detected a few times. The chain uses TRBV9 and TRBJ2-1; TRBD2 aligns across 14 bases. The CDR3 has 15 amino acids. Per the germline V gene, CDR1 is SGDLS and CDR2 is YYNGEE. Trimming cost V 6 bases and J 9 bases; bases outside gene matches: 8. The CDR3, as DNA: TGTGCCAGCACCGGGGGGACTAGCGGGAGTATTGAGCAGTTCTTC. This translates into CASTGGTSGSIEQFF.

The chain links TRBV20-1 to TRBJ1-2; a possible D gene is TRBD1 (5 bases). CDR1 is DFQATT and CDR2 is SNEGSKA in the germline V gene (reference sequence). The CDR3 sequence is 14 residues long. Deletions cut 5 bases from V and 3 bases from J, with 16 bases between. The CDR3 reads CSALNPTVYYGYTF. For the CDR3, the DNA is TGCAGTGCTCTGAACCCGACAGTCTACTATGGCTACACCTTC.

There are a few counts of this clonotype. This rearrangement joins TRBV5-4 to TRBJ2-5, with D maybe TRBD1 (5 bases). The CDR3 is made up of 13 amino acids. V was trimmed by 2 bases and J by 5 bases, leaving 10 bases between them. Germline values: CDR1 SGHNT, CDR2 YYREEE (reference sequence). The CDR3 region has the DNA TGTGCCAGCAGCTTCCAGGGAAGGGAGACCCAGTACTTC. Its protein product is CASSFQGRETQYF.

This chain connects TRBV5-1 to TRBJ2-3; TRBD2 aligns across 9 bases. From germline, CDR1 is SGHRS and CDR2 YFSETQ. The CDR3 covers 16 residues. Germline trimming cut 1 base from V and 3 bases from J; bases unmatched to any gene: 6. This CDR3 is CASSLLVAGETDTQYF. The CDR3, as DNA: TGCGCCAGCAGCTTGTTGGTAGCGGGAGAGACAGATACGCAGTATTTT.

This clonotype was seen many times. This sequence joins TRBV20-1 and TRBJ1-2, with D maybe TRBD1 (6 bases). Trimming left V 4 bases short and J 4 bases short, with 16 bases between. The CDR3 length is 14 residues. CDR1 and CDR2 from the germline V gene are DFQATT and SNEGSKA (reference sequence). The CDR3 spells CSATKTGASYGYTF. In DNA, the CDR3 is TGCAGTGCTACAAAGACAGGTGCATCCTATGGCTACACCTTC.

The table lists this clonotype with a few counts. This rearrangement joins TRBV6-5 to TRBJ2-5; 9 bases line up with TRBD2. There are 18 residues in the CDR3. Germline lookup yields CDR1 MNHEY and CDR2 SVGAGI. V was clipped by 2 bases and J by 3 bases; unmatched bases: 13. This CDR3 is CASSYHGYVAGVEETQYF. The CDR3 DNA sequence: TGTGCCAGCAGTTACCATGGTTATGTAGCGGGAGTTGAAGAGACCCAGTACTTC.

V gene TRBV6-1 combines with J gene TRBJ2-5; weak D call: TRBD1 (6 bases). Germline V gene sequence: CDR1 MNHNS, CDR2 SASEGT. This CDR3 is 15 amino acids long. Trimming cost V 5 bases and J 4 bases, with 17 bases left between them. The CDR3 bases are TGTGCCAGCAGTCCCCCAGGGGTTATGGGAGAGACCCAGTACTTC. This translates into CASSPPGVMGETQYF.

The rearrangement joins TRBV3-1 to TRBJ2-2, with D possibly TRBD1 on 5 matching bases. The CDR3 is made up of 14 amino acids. Trimming removed 4 bases from V and 4 bases from J, with 10 bases in between. Per the germline V gene, CDR1 is LGHDT and CDR2 is YNNKEL (reference sequence). The DNA of the CDR3 is TGTGCCAGCAGCCTTCCAGGGTTCACCGGGGAGCTGTTTTTT. Its protein is CASSLPGFTGELFF.

The sample holds a few counts of this clonotype. V is TRBV27 and J is TRBJ1-4; 10 bases agree with TRBD1. Germline CDR1 reads MNHEY; CDR2 reads SMNVEV (reference sequence). Trimming took 6 bases from V and 2 from J; bases not matched to a gene: 9. This CDR3 is 17 amino acids long. The CDR3 sequence: CASRGTGATVTNEKLFF. Written as DNA, the CDR3 is TGTGCCAGCAGAGGGACAGGGGCTACGGTCACTAATGAAAAACTGTTTTTT.

This clonotype was observed a few times. The CDR3 nucleotides read TGCGCCAGCAGCCAAGATCGGGGGGGACTAACGAAGTACAATGAGCAGTTCTTC. As protein: CASSQDRGGLTKYNEQFF. The V gene is TRBV4-3, the J gene TRBJ2-1; 8 bases are a match to TRBD2. Germline CDR1 LGHNA, CDR2 YSLEER. This CDR3 has 18 residues. V trimming: 0 bases; J trimming: 4 bases; junction bases outside the gene matches: 11.

V is TRBV20-1 and J is TRBJ2-3; 9 positions match TRBD2. The germline gives CDR1 DFQATT, CDR2 SNEGSKA (reference sequence). With 5 bases clipped from V and 3 bases from J, the junction kept 6 bases outside the gene matches. The CDR3 is 14 amino acids. The CDR3, as DNA: TGCAGTGCTGTAGCGGGAGAGGGGACAGATACGCAGTATTTT. It is translated as CSAVAGEGTDTQYF.

The V call is TRBV11-3, the J call TRBJ2-3; no definite D call. This CDR3 spans 12 amino acids. Trimming shortened V by 0 bases and J by 4 bases, and 2 bases separated the two germline ends. Germline V gene lookup returns CDR1 SGHNT and CDR2 YENEEA. CDR3 protein: CASSLEPDTQYF. CDR3 in DNA: TGTGCCAGCAGCTTAGAACCAGATACGCAGTATTTT.

V usage is TRBV5-5 and J usage is TRBJ2-7; 8 positions agree with TRBD2. The CDR3 has 14 amino acids. V was pared by 4 bases and J by 3 bases, with 6 bases of the junction left unmatched. Looked up from germline, CDR1 is SGHKS and CDR2 is YYEKEE (reference sequence). CDR3 region: CASSPMTSDYEQYF. CDR3 DNA: TGTGCCAGCAGCCCAATGACTAGCGACTACGAGCAGTACTTC.